This record covers a single TCR beta chain. Its antigen remains unidentified. Tumor samples were obtained before definitive surgery or chemotherapy. These data come from a study of high-grade serous ovarian cancer treatment subgroups. Study results and caveats: Spatial context was lost because tumors were sequenced in bulk.

The table came from immunoSEQ multiplex PCR; TCRdb's copy has only in-frame clones and leaves some out. The repertoire has about 8,800 clones, more than 70% of them found once; the top ten carry about 9.4%. Sequenced material: tumor tissue. This clonotype originated in a human donor with high-grade serous ovarian cancer.

In DNA, the CDR3 is TGCGCCAGCAGCCCCGGGGGGACAGGGTTATACAATGAGCAGTTCTTC. It yields the protein CASSPGGTGLYNEQFF. V and J are TRBV5-1 and TRBJ2-1, with 9 bases matching TRBD1. This CDR3 is 16 amino acids long. The ends lost 4 bases at V and 4 bases at J; junction bases unmatched: 9. Germline CDR1 SGHRS, CDR2 YFSETQ.